The entry that follows covers one TCR beta chain sequence. There is no known antigen for this receptor. Nothing much larger sits one base from this clone, and base qualities are not available. These data come from a study of T cell changes during pregnancy in multiple sclerosis (dated by TCRdb to between 2018 and 2020). With regard to the full study: Changes in the T cell repertoire over the course of pregnancy were examined in this study in women with multiple sclerosis.

The CDR3 measures 11 amino acids from cysteine to phenylalanine. The DNA shown is the 33-base CDR3, in frame from base 1. CDR1 and CDR2, per the germline V gene, are SGHNT and YENEEA. Deletion took 8 bases off V and 7 bases off J, with a span of 9 bases between the germline ends. Libraries were prepared through the immunoSEQ multiplex PCR assay. The source is immuneACCESS, and TCRdb retained only in-frame sequences with V and J called. Part of the clones is not carried over; for the studies checked, unresolved V genes explain less than half of this, and the remainder is unexplained. The sample contains 100,000 or so clones, almost 95% of them found a single time. Roughly 0.9% of the sample is in the top ten clones.

The clonotype was recovered from a female donor with multiple sclerosis, enrolled in a pregnancy study. The V and J genes are TRBV11-3 and TRBJ2-1; the D gene is unclear. Sequencing used peripheral blood, obtained before pregnancy. The DNA reads as follows: TGTGCCAGCGCTAACCGTAATGAGCAGTTCTTC. This is translated as CASANRNEQFF.